Described below is a single T cell receptor beta chain sequence and its context. CDR3 length: 17 amino acids. Germline values: CDR1 SGHTA, CDR2 FQGNSA. V gave up 2 bases and J gave up 0 bases, with 14 bases separating them. Per the study methods: The authors estimated nucleated cell counts from reference gene primer amplification. Clones were sequenced by immunoSEQ multiplex PCR, and TCRdb holds only the in-frame ones, with some missing. V and J calls and clone size are those listed in that table; D and trimming were worked out from the DNA. The repertoire holds 50,000 to 60,000 clones, with about 90% as singletons. This entry comes from a study of blood T cell repertoires in COVID-19. Overall study: The United States, Italy and Spain provided the acute and convalescent COVID-19 samples. Sources were T cells, B-cell-depleted T cells, or PBMCs; the material itself was cDNA or gDNA.

The chain is built from TRBV7-2 and TRBJ2-1; D is unclear. Material for sequencing was peripheral blood. The sequence derives from an older man with active or convalescent COVID-19. In nucleotides, the CDR3 is TGTGCCAGCAGCTTATCTTCAGGTTCGAGCTCCTACAATGAGCAGTTCTTC. Its translation: CASSLSSGSSSYNEQFF.